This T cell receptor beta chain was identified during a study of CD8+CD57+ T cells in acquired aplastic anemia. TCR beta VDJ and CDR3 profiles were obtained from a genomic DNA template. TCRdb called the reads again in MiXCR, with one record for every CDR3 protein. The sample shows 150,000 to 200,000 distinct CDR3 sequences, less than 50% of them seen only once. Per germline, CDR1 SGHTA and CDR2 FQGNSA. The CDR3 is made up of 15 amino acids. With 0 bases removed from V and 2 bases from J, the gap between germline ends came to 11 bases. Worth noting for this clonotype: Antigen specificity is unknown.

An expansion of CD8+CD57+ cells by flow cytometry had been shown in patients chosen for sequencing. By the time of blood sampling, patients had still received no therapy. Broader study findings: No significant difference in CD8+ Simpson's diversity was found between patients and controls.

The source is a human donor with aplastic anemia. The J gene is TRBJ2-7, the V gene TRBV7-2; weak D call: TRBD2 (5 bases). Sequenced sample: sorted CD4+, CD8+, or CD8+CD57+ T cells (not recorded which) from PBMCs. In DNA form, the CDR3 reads TGTGCCAGCAGCTTAGCTACGGACGGGGCCTACGAGCAGTACTTC. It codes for CASSLATDGAYEQYF.